Listed here are 16 T cell receptor beta chains from one sample, sequenced in a study of neurological immune-mediated disorders (dated by TCRdb to about 2019). Library prep was done by 5' RACE. The sequencing machine was an Illumina HiSeq 2500. TCRdb reworked the public reads: Q25 trimming with fastp, MiXCR clone assembly, productive beta chains retained. For every CDR3 protein sequence, its rows merge into one entry that carries the most common genes and DNA. The sample profile shows about 74,000 distinct CDR3 sequences; 5.2% of them were found once. The ten largest account for around 7.2% of the sample. Material for sequencing was PBMCs. The receptor source for this set is a man aged 18 to 29 with multiple sclerosis.

This clonotype showed up many times. J is TRBJ1-1 and V is TRBV6-5; 8 bases match TRBD1. The CDR3 has 15 residues. CDR1 is MNHEY, CDR2 SVGAGI, per germline. V was pared by 6 bases and J by 4 bases, with 10 bases of the junction left unmatched. Here the CDR3 DNA reads TGTGCCAGCAGGGAATGGACAGGGCGGACCACTGAAGCTTTCTTT. This sequence encodes CASREWTGRTTEAFF.

In its sample, this clonotype was seen many times. The rearrangement joins TRBV6-4 to TRBJ2-3; maybe TRBD1 (6 bases). From germline, CDR1 is MRHNA and CDR2 SNTAGT. This CDR3 contains 14 residues. Trimming took off 0 bases at V and 4 bases at J, with 8 bases between the two ends. CDR3 coding DNA: TGTGCCAGCAGTGACTCACAGGGCGCAGATACGCAGTATTTT. It is translated as CASSDSQGADTQYF.

This clonotype was picked up many times. This chain uses TRBV5-1 with TRBJ2-7; D might be TRBD2 (5 bases). V lost 2 bases to trimming and J lost 0 bases, with 6 bases between them. CDR1 is SGHRS and CDR2 is YFSETQ in the germline V gene. The CDR3 is made up of 13 amino acids. CDR3 in amino acids: CASSFGLSYEQYF. The CDR3 DNA sequence: TGCGCCAGCAGCTTCGGACTCTCCTACGAGCAGTACTTC.

This clonotype was counted at least ten times. The chain links TRBV20-1 to TRBJ2-7; 13 positions agree with TRBD2. Germline trimming cut 1 base from V and 0 bases from J; bases unmatched to any gene: 9. Germline CDR1 and CDR2: DFQATT and SNEGSKA (reference sequence). The CDR3 is made up of 18 amino acids. Here the CDR3 reads CSARGGTSGASSSYEQYF. The CDR3, as DNA: TGCAGTGCTAGAGGGGGGACTAGCGGGGCTTCTAGCTCCTACGAGCAGTACTTC.

This clonotype has a count of ten or more. One junction end does not reproduce the germline sequence, and a read error may be involved. The gene calls are TRBV28 and TRBJ1-6; D remains ambiguous. The CDR3 covers 12 residues. Germline V CDR1 and CDR2: MDHEN, SYDVKM. The CDR3 here is CASSLPKAPLNF. In DNA, the CDR3 is TGTGCCAGCAGCCTTCCAAAGGCACCCCTCAACTTT.

This clonotype has a count of ten or more. The V gene is TRBV27, the J gene TRBJ2-7; 9 positions match TRBD1. This CDR3 is built from 15 residues. Losses at the gene ends were 5 bases for V and 3 bases for J; bases not matched to a gene: 8. Germline CDR1 reads MNHEY; CDR2 reads SMNVEV (reference sequence). This CDR3 reads CASSLSRDRDYEQYF. The CDR3 nucleotides are TGTGCCAGCAGTCTGTCCCGGGACAGGGACTACGAGCAGTACTTC.

Worth noting for this clonotype: Possible read error: a much larger clone is one base away. The chain has TRBV5-1 and TRBJ2-3; D is tentatively TRBD1 or TRBD2 (5 bases each). V lost 4 bases and J 1 base, leaving 10 bases between the germline ends. The CDR3 length is 14 residues. Germline values: CDR1 SGHRS, CDR2 YFSETQ. CDR3 loop: CASSQLGGTDTQYF. CDR3 DNA sequence: TGCGCCAGCAGCCAGTTGGGGGGCACAGATACGCAGTATTTT. The complete variable domain, with remaining parts taken from reference TRBV5-1 and TRBJ2-3, reads KAGVTQTPRYLIKTRGQQVTLSCSPISGHRSVSWYQQTPGQGLQFLFEYFSETQRNKGNFPGRFSGRQFSNSRSEMNVSTLELGDSALYLCASSQLGGTDTQYFGPGTRLTVL.

Ten or more counts support this clonotype. The J gene is TRBJ2-3, the V gene TRBV20-1; a possible D gene is TRBD1 (6 bases). The CDR3 contains 15 residues. V lost 6 bases, J lost 3 bases, and 19 bases lay in between. Germline V gene sequence: CDR1 DFQATT, CDR2 SNEGSKA (reference sequence). The CDR3 protein is CSAPLGAGGTDTQYF. The CDR3 DNA reads TGCAGTGCCCCCTTGGGGGCAGGTGGGACAGATACGCAGTATTTT.

This clonotype was counted ten times or more. The chain recombines TRBV20-1 with TRBJ1-1, with D possibly being TRBD1 (6 bases). V was shortened by 0 bases and J by 4 bases, with 12 bases between the two germline ends. Germline CDR1 and CDR2: DFQATT and SNEGSKA (reference sequence). CDR3 size: 14 residues. In DNA, the CDR3 is TGCAGTGCTAGAGACCGTACAGGGTTCACTGAAGCTTTCTTT. This codes for CSARDRTGFTEAFF.

Many counts were recorded for this clonotype. The J gene is TRBJ1-2, the V gene TRBV4-1, with 7 bases fitting TRBD1. The V gene's germline CDR1 is MGHRA and CDR2 YSYEKL. The V gene end was trimmed by 4 bases and the J gene end by 8 bases; junction bases not matched to a gene: 10. This CDR3 contains 14 residues. The CDR3 sequence: CASSLDRVSWGYTF. The DNA of the CDR3 is TGCGCCAGCAGCCTCGACAGGGTGTCCTGGGGCTACACCTTC.

This clonotype was recorded at least ten times. This sequence joins TRBV5-1 and TRBJ2-1; 9 nucleotides agree with TRBD1. J was trimmed by 0 bases and V by 5 bases; bases with no gene match: 9. This CDR3 region has 17 residues. The germline gives CDR1 SGHRS, CDR2 YFSETQ. CDR3 sequence: CASRSDRGINSYNEQFF. CDR3 DNA: TGCGCCAGCAGATCGGACAGGGGAATAAACTCCTACAATGAGCAGTTCTTC.

This clonotype was found many times. The chain uses TRBV7-9 and TRBJ1-5; the D is unclear. The germline gives CDR1 SEHNR, CDR2 FQNEAQ (reference sequence). Trimming cost V 1 base and J 4 bases, with 5 bases left between them. This CDR3 is built from 13 residues. CDR3 coding DNA: TGTGCCAGCAGCTTAGGACAAAATCAGCCCCAGCATTTT. Translated: CASSLGQNQPQHF.

The table lists this clonotype with many counts. The V and J genes are TRBV12-3 or TRBV12-4 and TRBJ2-7; D gene ambiguous. This CDR3 is built from 14 residues. Trimming left V 4 bases short and J 7 bases short, with 17 bases between. CDR3 sequence (DNA): TGTGCCAGCAGTTGGACGGACCGGATCCGGGAGCAGTACTTC. Protein sequence: CASSWTDRIREQYF.

This sequence joins TRBV18 and TRBJ1-3; TRBD1 agrees at 8 bases. Germline CDR1 is KGHSH and CDR2 is LQKENI. The CDR3 sequence is 15 residues long. With V trimmed by 2 bases and J by 2 bases, 2 bases remained unmatched. CDR3 protein: CASSPGTGTGNTIYF. Written as DNA, the CDR3 is TGTGCCAGCTCACCAGGGACAGGAACTGGAAACACCATATATTTT.

This clonotype was picked up many times. The chain combines TRBV5-6 with TRBJ2-1; D is uncertain. Per the germline V gene, CDR1 is SGHDT and CDR2 is YYEEEE. V lost 0 bases and J 7 bases, leaving 14 bases between the germline ends. This CDR3 is 15 amino acids long. The CDR3 DNA is TGTGCCAGCAGCTTGGGTTGGGGATTGGGTAATGAGCAGTTCTTC. Translated, it gives CASSLGWGLGNEQFF.

The table lists this clonotype with many counts. This sequence joins TRBV20-1 and TRBJ2-1, with 7 nucleotides matching TRBD2. Per germline, CDR1 DFQATT and CDR2 SNEGSKA (reference sequence). CDR3 size: 15 residues. The V segment lost 0 bases and the J segment 5 bases; nucleotides outside the gene matches: 7. DNA of the CDR3: TGCAGTGCTAGAGAAAGCGGGGAAGCCCACAATGAGCAGTTCTTC. It yields the protein CSARESGEAHNEQFF.